This TCR beta chain comes out of a study of cytomegalovirus exposure and HLA in healthy donors. Findings and limits, study-wide: Later analysis suggested most CMV-associated TCR beta chains were HLA-restricted.

It was with 60 Vbeta and 13 Jbeta primers that the PCR ran. This table comes from immunoSEQ multiplex PCR, and its TCRdb copy is limited to in-frame clones, with some not included. The table lists under 85,000 clones, around 80% of them singletons. About this clone: Its antigen is undetermined.

This TCR came from a woman younger than 45 in good health and CMV-seronegative. Material for sequencing was PBMCs.

The CDR3 region is CASSENARGANTEAFF. Written as DNA, the CDR3 is TGCGCCAGCAGTGAGAACGCCCGGGGTGCGAACACTGAAGCTTTCTTT. V usage is TRBV10-2 and J usage is TRBJ1-1, with D unresolved. The V and J ends lost 2 bases and 1 base respectively, with 14 bases between them. This CDR3 has 16 amino acids. Germline values: CDR1 WSHSY, CDR2 SAAADI.